A single sample is the source of the 31 T cell receptor beta chains below, sequenced in a study of blood T cell repertoires in COVID-19. TCRdb's table, derived via immunoSEQ multiplex PCR, lists solely in-frame clones and lacks some. The table includes 130,000 or so clones, 88% detected once. Sequencing was carried out using peripheral blood. The receptors were sampled from a human donor in a cohort sampled during active COVID-19.

The chain combines TRBV18 with TRBJ2-7, with a tentative D call TRBD2 (5 bases). The CDR3 contains 14 residues. The V end was cut by 3 bases, the J end by 1 base, with 10 bases between. From germline, CDR1 is KGHSH and CDR2 LQKENI. The CDR3 reads CASSPAPGSYEQYF. CDR3 DNA: TGTGCCAGCTCACCGGCGCCGGGGTCCTACGAGCAGTACTTC.

The J gene is TRBJ1-6, the V gene TRBV5-1; D call uncertain. In germline, CDR1 is SGHRS, CDR2 YFSETQ. The CDR3 loop spans 16 amino acids. Deletions cut 4 bases from V and 3 bases from J, with 14 bases between. The CDR3 region has the DNA TGCGCCAGCAGCGTGGGCTCGGGAAACTATAATTCACCCCTCCACTTT. Its translation: CASSVGSGNYNSPLHF.

This clone was observed a single time. V is TRBV30 and J is TRBJ1-5; D gene ambiguous. CDR1 and CDR2 (germline): GTSNPN, SVGIG (reference sequence). Trimming cost V 0 bases and J 3 bases, with 18 bases left between them. The length of the CDR3 is 17 residues. The CDR3 loop is CAWSVARTARNNQPQHF. The CDR3 region has the DNA TGTGCCTGGAGTGTAGCGAGAACCGCAAGAAACAATCAGCCCCAGCATTTT.

The CDR3 reads CASSQVDARENTGELFF. CDR3 sequence (DNA): TGTGCCAGCAGCCAAGTCGATGCGCGGGAAAACACCGGGGAGCTGTTTTTT. The J gene is TRBJ2-2, the V gene TRBV4-2; TRBD2 is a possible D gene (6 bases). With 1 base removed from V and 2 bases from J, the gap between germline ends came to 14 bases. The CDR3 contains 17 residues. CDR1 LGHNA and CDR2 YNFKEQ come from the germline V gene.

The CDR3 nucleotides read TGCAGCGTTGCCGGGGTTTGGTCCATGAACACTGAAGCTTTCTTT. As protein: CSVAGVWSMNTEAFF. This chain joins TRBV29-1 and TRBJ1-1, with D unclear. Germline V gene data show CDR1 as SQVTM and CDR2 as ANQGSEA. V dropped 4 bases and J dropped 0 bases, with 15 bases sitting between them. This CDR3 spans 15 amino acids.

A remark on this clone: The same CDR3 is also encoded by other DNA sequences in this sample. The J gene is TRBJ2-1, the V gene TRBV7-9, with D possibly TRBD2 on 5 matching bases. Trimming shortened V by 5 bases and J by 7 bases, and 21 bases separated the two germline ends. The CDR3 consists of 16 residues. Germline CDR1 is SEHNR and CDR2 is FQNEAQ (reference sequence). In DNA, the CDR3 is TGTGCCAGCAGCCGTAATTCCAGAGGGCGCGGGAATGAGCAGTTCTTC. It encodes CASSRNSRGRGNEQFF.

This chain joins TRBV5-6 and TRBJ1-5, with D possibly TRBD1 on 5 matching bases. Germline CDR1 and CDR2: SGHDT and YYEEEE. Between the trimmed V and J ends, which lost 3 bases and 6 bases, there was a span of 22 bases. This CDR3 region has 17 residues. The CDR3 loop is CASSWYREGSYGQPQHF. For the CDR3, the DNA is TGTGCCAGCAGCTGGTATAGGGAGGGGTCTTATGGTCAGCCCCAGCATTTT.

The gene calls are TRBV7-9 and TRBJ2-7, with D possibly matching TRBD2 (6 bases). V lost 6 bases, J lost 3 bases, and 15 bases lay in between. The CDR3 is made up of 14 amino acids. Germline V gene data show CDR1 as SEHNR and CDR2 as FQNEAQ (reference sequence). CDR3 residues: CASSGGNPDYEQYF. CDR3 DNA sequence: TGTGCCAGCAGTGGGGGGAACCCTGACTACGAGCAGTACTTC.

The V and J genes are TRBV2 and TRBJ2-3; the match to TRBD1 covers 10 bases. This CDR3 region has 15 residues. V lost 6 bases and J lost 2; bases outside the gene matches: 5. Germline values: CDR1 SNHLY, CDR2 FYNNEI. CDR3 loop: CASSRDRGPTDTQYF. The CDR3 coding sequence is TGTGCCAGCAGCAGGGACAGGGGACCCACAGATACGCAGTATTTT.

The V gene is TRBV5-1, the J gene TRBJ2-1; possible D gene TRBD2, 5 bases. The CDR3 contains 12 residues. Germline values: CDR1 SGHRS, CDR2 YFSETQ. Trimming cost V 7 bases and J 4 bases, with 9 bases left between them. CDR3 nucleotide sequence: TGCGCCAGCGGGAGAGCTTACAATGAGCAGTTCTTC. Residues: CASGRAYNEQFF.

This CDR3 reads CASSYSRQGRSPLHF. For the CDR3, the DNA is TGTGCCAGCAGTTACTCCCGACAGGGCCGTTCACCCCTCCACTTT. This chain uses TRBV6-5 with TRBJ1-6; 7 bases line up with TRBD1. Unmatched junction bases numbered 5, after V lost 0 bases and J lost 9 bases. This CDR3 has 15 amino acids. The germline V gene encodes CDR1 MNHEY and CDR2 SVGAGI.

The chain has TRBV4-1 and TRBJ2-2, with D perhaps matching TRBD2 (6 bases). The CDR3 spans 16 residues. CDR1 and CDR2 (germline): MGHRA, YSYEKL. V lost 3 bases, J lost 6 bases, and 17 bases lay in between. The CDR3 here is CASSQEGLGLPGELFF. As DNA, the CDR3 is TGCGCCAGCAGCCAGGAGGGTCTTGGTCTTCCCGGGGAGCTGTTTTTT.

The chain carries TRBV9 and TRBJ2-3; the match to TRBD1 covers 10 bases. V shed 0 bases and J 5 bases; nucleotides not matched to a gene: 9. CDR3 length: 17 residues. Germline V lookup: CDR1 SGDLS, CDR2 YYNGEE. CDR3 nucleotides: TGTGCCAGCAGCGTAGGAATCCCCGGGACAGGGGAAGATACGCAGTATTTT. This sequence encodes CASSVGIPGTGEDTQYF.

V usage is TRBV24-1 and J usage is TRBJ2-7; tentative D call: TRBD1 (6 bases). The V and J ends lost 4 bases and 7 bases respectively, with 13 bases between them. Germline V gene lookup returns CDR1 KGHDR and CDR2 SFDVKD. The CDR3 is made up of 13 amino acids. The CDR3: CATSESRGEEQYF. The CDR3 DNA sequence: TGTGCCACCAGTGAGTCCAGGGGAGAGGAGCAGTACTTC.

This clone was detected ten times or more. Distinct nucleotide sequences in the sample also encode this CDR3. This chain connects TRBV9 to TRBJ2-1, with unresolved D. The CDR3 spans 16 residues. Germline V gene lookup returns CDR1 SGDLS and CDR2 YYNGEE. Trimming shortened V by 0 bases and J by 0 bases, and 10 bases separated the two germline ends. The CDR3: CASSVAPMSSYNEQFF. DNA of the CDR3: TGTGCCAGCAGCGTAGCTCCCATGAGCTCCTACAATGAGCAGTTCTTC.

The CDR3 reads CASSLTVYEQYF. CDR3 sequence (DNA): TGTGCCAGCAGCCTGACAGTCTACGAGCAGTACTTC. The rearrangement joins TRBV7-9 to TRBJ2-7; D is perhaps TRBD1 (5 bases). The V gene lost 5 bases and the J gene lost 3 bases, with 8 bases spanning the gap. CDR3 length: 12 residues. In germline, CDR1 is SEHNR, CDR2 FQNEAQ (reference sequence).

For the CDR3, the DNA is TGTGCCAGCAGCCTAGCGGGGGGGTTCCAAGAGACCCAGTACTTC. It encodes CASSLAGGFQETQYF. V and J are TRBV5-6 and TRBJ2-5; TRBD2 matches 12 bases. The germline V gene has CDR1 SGHDT and CDR2 YYEEEE. J gave up 1 base and V 4 bases, and 2 bases lay outside the gene matches. The CDR3 totals 15 residues.

The V call is TRBV6-5, the J call TRBJ2-7, with 7 bases that match TRBD1. Germline V lookup: CDR1 MNHEY, CDR2 SVGAGI. There are 14 residues in the CDR3. V gave up 7 bases and J gave up 0 bases; unmatched junction bases: 6. CDR3 sequence (DNA): TGTGCCAGCAAGCTGGACAGGAGCTCCTACGAGCAGTACTTC. Translation: CASKLDRSSYEQYF.

This rearrangement joins TRBV28 to TRBJ2-7, with 7 bases identical to TRBD2. V shed 8 bases, J shed 5 bases, and the junction held 12 bases outside the gene matches. CDR3 length: 14 residues. CDR1 is MDHEN and CDR2 is SYDVKM in the germline V gene. In DNA form, the CDR3 reads TGTGCCAGCTGCCGGGGAGGGTCAATCCACGAGCAGTACTTC. Translating gives CASCRGGSIHEQYF.

The CDR3 here is CASSFIGQGGTEAFF. CDR3 coding DNA: TGTGCCAGCAGTTTTATCGGACAGGGAGGCACTGAAGCTTTCTTT. The chain recombines TRBV27 with TRBJ1-1, with 8 bases that match TRBD1. Germline V gene sequence: CDR1 MNHEY, CDR2 SMNVEV (reference sequence). The CDR3 contains 15 residues. Trimming removed 3 bases from V and 4 bases from J; junction bases left unmatched: 7.

The J gene is TRBJ2-5, the V gene TRBV25-1, with 7 bases matching TRBD2. Germline CDR1 and CDR2: MGHDK and SYGVNS. The CDR3 is 14 amino acids. The ends lost 6 bases at V and 3 bases at J; junction bases unmatched: 7. The CDR3 protein is CASRPWGGKETQYF. In DNA, the CDR3 is TGTGCCAGCAGGCCCTGGGGAGGGAAAGAGACCCAGTACTTC.

This clone was observed a single time. The V and J genes are TRBV13 and TRBJ2-7, with 9 bases identical to TRBD1. With V trimmed by 5 bases and J by 6 bases, 8 bases remained unmatched. Germline CDR1 PRHDT, CDR2 FYEKMQ (reference sequence). This CDR3 contains 14 residues. The CDR3: CASSPGQGPSEQYF. DNA of the CDR3: TGTGCCAGCAGCCCGGGACAGGGCCCATCCGAGCAGTACTTC.

The V gene is TRBV19, the J gene TRBJ1-5; TRBD1 matches at 8 bases. The CDR3 has 17 residues. CDR1 is LNHDA and CDR2 is SQIVND in the germline V gene (reference sequence). With 0 bases clipped from V and 1 base from J, the junction kept 5 bases outside the gene matches. CDR3 residues: CASSIDLDRVSNQPQHF. For the CDR3, the DNA is TGTGCCAGTAGTATAGATCTGGACAGGGTGAGCAATCAGCCCCAGCATTTT.

The rearrangement uses TRBV29-1 and TRBJ1-5, with D perhaps matching TRBD1 (6 bases). CDR3 length: 13 residues. Germline V lookup: CDR1 SQVTM, CDR2 ANQGSEA. V lost 4 bases and J 4 bases, leaving 11 bases between the germline ends. DNA of the CDR3: TGCAGCGTTGCCAGGGGCCTAAATCAGCCCCAGCATTTT. Translated, it gives CSVARGLNQPQHF.

This clone has a single count. The V call is TRBV4-1, the J call TRBJ2-5; D perhaps matches TRBD2 (6 bases). Germline V gene lookup returns CDR1 MGHRA and CDR2 YSYEKL. Trimming cost V 4 bases and J 1 base, with 16 bases left between them. CDR3 length: 16 residues. The DNA of the CDR3 is TGCGCCAGCAGCCCCGGCGGGGCCGGGGGCCAAGAGACCCAGTACTTC. Protein product: CASSPGGAGGQETQYF.

The chain uses TRBV7-2 and TRBJ1-5; TRBD1 agrees at 10 bases. This CDR3 spans 15 amino acids. Germline assignment: CDR1 SGHTA and CDR2 FQGNSA. J gave up 3 bases and V 5 bases, and 4 bases lay outside the gene matches. The CDR3 bases are TGTGCCAGCAGCCCGGGACAGGGGCACAATCAGCCCCAGCATTTT. It specifies CASSPGQGHNQPQHF.

The V call is TRBV9, the J call TRBJ1-4; tentative D call: TRBD1 (6 bases). The CDR3 extends over 16 amino acids. V lost 3 bases, J lost 0 bases, and 12 bases lay in between. Germline V gene data show CDR1 as SGDLS and CDR2 as YYNGEE. This CDR3 reads CASSGRQDPTNEKLFF. The CDR3 DNA sequence: TGTGCCAGCAGCGGACGACAGGATCCAACTAATGAAAAACTGTTTTTT.

This clone was observed a handful of times. The sample carries other DNA sequences with the same CDR3. The CDR3 bases are TGTGCCAGCTCACCACCGAGCTCCTACGAGCAGTACTTC. This gives the protein CASSPPSSYEQYF. This chain connects TRBV18 to TRBJ2-7, with D hard to call. Germline V CDR1 and CDR2: KGHSH, LQKENI. Trimming stripped 0 bases from V and 0 bases from J, with 3 bases between. CDR3 size: 13 residues. The full variable domain, with the rest looked up from reference TRBV18 and TRBJ2-7, is NAGVMQNPRHLVRRRGQEARLRCSPMKGHSHVYWYRQLPEEGLKFMVYLQKENIIDESGMPKERFSAEFPKEGPSILRIQQVVRGDSAAYFCASSPPSSYEQYFGPGTRLTVT.

The sample holds a few counts of this clone. This rearrangement joins TRBV7-9 to TRBJ1-3; unclear D gene. The V end lost 2 bases, the J end lost 7 bases, and 9 bases lay between the germline ends. The length of the CDR3 is 13 residues. Germline CDR1 reads SEHNR; CDR2 reads FQNEAQ (reference sequence). Here the CDR3 DNA reads TGTGCCAGCAGCTTAACAGCTTCGAACACCATATATTTT. It translates to CASSLTASNTIYF.

The V and J genes are TRBV1 and TRBJ2-2; the table gives TRBD2 as D, unverified against the DNA. TRBV1 corresponds to a pseudogene. The CDR3 loop spans 17 amino acids. The CDR3 nucleotides are TGCACCAGTCCGAATAGAACTAGTGGTCCGGACACCGGGGAGCTGTTTTTT. Amino acid sequence: CTSPNRTSGPDTGELFF.

The V call is TRBV29-1, the J call TRBJ2-1; 12 nucleotides agree with TRBD2. CDR1 and CDR2 from the germline V gene are SQVTM and ANQGSEA. This CDR3 has 13 amino acids. After removal of 4 bases from V and 8 bases from J, the junction contained 3 bases not matched to a gene. CDR3: CSVASGGAYEQFF. Here the CDR3 DNA reads TGCAGCGTTGCTAGCGGGGGGGCGTATGAGCAGTTCTTC.